This T cell receptor (beta chain) was sequenced for a study of cytomegalovirus exposure and HLA in healthy donors. Primers for the PCR totalled 60 Vbeta and 13 Jbeta. TCRdb's copy holds only in-frame clones and misses some; the assay was immunoSEQ multiplex PCR. The table has around 80,000 clones, over 60% seen once; the top ten hold 4.5%. Points on this clone: Its antigen is undetermined.

V was trimmed by 8 bases and J by 2 bases, leaving 15 bases between them. The germline gives CDR1 MNHEY, CDR2 SMNVEV (reference sequence). The length of the CDR3 is 14 residues. Whole-study results and caveats: Previously analyzed data showed that most TCR beta V segments were productive at a frequency of about 90% or about 30%. The study flagged approximately 180 TCR beta chains as cytomegalovirus-associated. CMV serostatus stood as the only immune exposure information on hand. As a later analysis showed, several of the most significant clusters appeared to be linked to common viral pathogens.

The chain uses TRBV27 and TRBJ1-2; the D gene is possibly TRBD1 (5 bases). The sequenced material came from PBMCs. This sequence was found in a man in his forties in good health and CMV-seronegative. CDR3 in amino acids: CASGLRGLNYGYTF. The CDR3 DNA follows: TGTGCCAGCGGGTTAAGGGGACTCAACTATGGCTACACCTTC.